Listed here are 24 T cell receptor beta chains from one sample, sequenced in a study of post-analysis software for immune sequencing data. TCR beta cDNA libraries included unique molecular identifiers. One entry per CDR3 protein, called by TCRdb with MiXCR from the PCR reads. The table lists about 770,000 distinct CDR3 sequences, around 46% of them singletons. General study points: The five TRBV segments detected at higher frequency in patients than in controls included TRBV5-6, TRBV5-1 and TRBV20-1.

Which antigens these TCRs recognize remains unknown. The source material was blood. The receptors originated from a girl aged 10-17 years with multiple sclerosis.

This clonotype was observed a single time. The chain combines TRBV10-3 with TRBJ2-7; TRBD1 matches 8 bases. Looked up from germline, CDR1 is ENHRY and CDR2 is SYGVKD. This CDR3 spans 15 amino acids. Losses at the gene ends were 2 bases for V and 2 bases for J; bases not matched to a gene: 5. This CDR3 reads CAISEAGTGPYEQYF. The CDR3 coding sequence is TGTGCCATCAGTGAGGCCGGGACAGGCCCCTACGAGCAGTACTTC.

In this sample, this clonotype turned up many times. The chain couples TRBV6-4 to TRBJ2-3; a possible D gene is TRBD2 (6 bases). Germline CDR1 MRHNA, CDR2 SNTAGT. This CDR3 is built from 14 residues. Trimming removed 3 bases at V and 0 bases at J, with 7 bases between. The CDR3 nucleotides read TGTGCCAGCAGTGAAAGCGGGAGCACAGATACGCAGTATTTT. Translated, it gives CASSESGSTDTQYF.

About this clonotype: Without the conserved terminal phenylalanine or tryptophan, this CDR3 likely stems from a read error. Here the CDR3 DNA reads TGTGCCAGCAGCTTAGCCGGGACTAGCGGGATGGGCTACAATGAGCAGTTCGTC. Its translation is CASSLAGTSGMGYNEQFV. The genes are TRBV7-2 and TRBJ2-1, with TRBD2 matching over 13 bases. The CDR3 consists of 18 residues. CDR1 is SGHTA, CDR2 FQGNSA, per germline. Trimming cost V 0 bases and J 3 bases; bases outside gene matches: 5.

V and J are TRBV28 and TRBJ2-1, with a weak D call TRBD2 (5 bases). The germline V and J ends were trimmed by 11 bases and 9 bases, with 23 bases remaining between them. Germline V gives CDR1 MDHEN, CDR2 SYDVKM. This CDR3 has 14 residues. The CDR3 is CASHPRTITSEQFF. Here the CDR3 DNA reads TGTGCCTCACACCCCCGCACAATTACTAGTGAGCAGTTCTTC.

This clonotype was picked up a small number of times. The chain is built from TRBV6-6 and TRBJ2-2; 7 nucleotides line up with TRBD1. Trimming at V came to 4 bases and at J to 2 bases, leaving 4 bases not matched to a gene. Germline V gene lookup returns CDR1 MNHNY and CDR2 SVGAGI (reference sequence). The CDR3 loop spans 15 amino acids. The CDR3 sequence is CASSLGQSNTGELFF. The CDR3 coding sequence is TGTGCCAGCAGTTTGGGACAGTCCAACACCGGGGAGCTGTTTTTT.

CDR3 DNA: TGTGCCAGCAGCCAACAACAGGGGGCGAGGGAGACCCAGTACTTC. As protein: CASSQQQGARETQYF. This chain connects TRBV4-2 to TRBJ2-5; TRBD1 aligns across 9 bases. With 2 bases clipped from V and 5 bases from J, the junction kept 6 bases outside the gene matches. This CDR3 has 15 residues. Germline V gene lookup returns CDR1 LGHNA and CDR2 YNFKEQ.

J is TRBJ1-2 and V is TRBV12-3 or TRBV12-4; possibly TRBD1 for D (6 bases). The CDR3 totals 19 residues. The V and J ends lost 3 bases and 5 bases respectively, with 28 bases between them. CDR3 protein: CASSLDFEQGKTDWYGYTF. The CDR3 region has the DNA TGTGCCAGCAGTTTGGATTTTGAACAGGGTAAAACGGATTGGTATGGCTACACCTTC.

The chain uses TRBV2 and TRBJ1-5; D is ambiguous. The germline V and J ends were trimmed by 9 bases and 7 bases, with 19 bases remaining between them. Per germline, CDR1 SNHLY and CDR2 FYNNEI. The CDR3 consists of 14 residues. The CDR3 is CASTINNQNQPQHF. The CDR3 region has the DNA TGTGCCAGTACGATAAACAACCAAAACCAGCCCCAGCATTTT.

Only a few counts were recorded for this clonotype. V and J are TRBV12-3 or TRBV12-4 and TRBJ2-7, with D possibly matching TRBD1 (6 bases). This CDR3 spans 15 amino acids. V lost 6 bases and J lost 2, with 17 bases in between. CDR3 nucleotide sequence: TGTGCCAGCAGCCATACAGGGACCTGGCCCTACGAGCAGTACTTC. This codes for CASSHTGTWPYEQYF.

About this clonotype: Given a much more abundant clone one base away, this may be a read error. This rearrangement joins TRBV4-2 to TRBJ2-3; 9 bases line up with TRBD2. This CDR3 spans 17 amino acids. Germline lookup yields CDR1 LGHNA and CDR2 YNFKEQ. J lost 4 bases, V lost 2 bases, and 10 bases had no gene match. CDR3 nucleotide sequence: TGTGCCAGCAGCCAACGACGGGCGGGAGGGACCGCAGATACGCAGTATTTT. This sequence encodes CASSQRRAGGTADTQYF.

In its sample, this clonotype was seen a few times. The V and J genes are TRBV20-1 and TRBJ2-1; possibly TRBD1 for D (6 bases). V dropped 5 bases and J dropped 4 bases, with 12 bases sitting between them. Germline-derived CDR1 and CDR2 are DFQATT and SNEGSKA (reference sequence). The CDR3 has 13 amino acids. DNA for the CDR3: TGCAGTGCTGCCGGGACACTTTACAATGAGCAGTTCTTC. Translation: CSAAGTLYNEQFF.

This chain joins TRBV20-1 and TRBJ2-5; 7 bases agree with TRBD2. The CDR3 is 16 amino acids. Trimming at V came to 3 bases and at J to 5 bases, leaving 15 bases not matched to a gene. Germline loops: CDR1 DFQATT, CDR2 SNEGSKA (reference sequence). The CDR3 loop is CSARGGEGLLRETQYF. CDR3 DNA sequence: TGCAGTGCTAGGGGAGGGGAGGGCCTGTTGAGGGAGACCCAGTACTTC.

This clonotype was seen a handful of times. The chain carries TRBV28 and TRBJ2-7; D is ambiguous. The length of the CDR3 is 14 residues. Trimming took 2 bases from V and 2 from J, leaving 10 bases between them. The germline V gene encodes CDR1 MDHEN and CDR2 SYDVKM. The CDR3 is CASSLRPPPYEQYF. DNA for the CDR3: TGTGCCAGCAGTTTACGGCCACCCCCCTACGAGCAGTACTTC.

The gene calls are TRBV6-5 and TRBJ2-1, with unresolved D. CDR3 length: 14 residues. Trimming pared 1 base from V and 1 base from J, leaving 5 bases between. Germline values: CDR1 MNHEY, CDR2 SVGAGI. The CDR3 loop is CASSYLESYNEQFF. The DNA of the CDR3 is TGTGCCAGCAGTTACTTGGAGTCCTACAATGAGCAGTTCTTC.

This clonotype was picked up a small number of times. The rearrangement links TRBV20-1 to TRBJ2-7; D unclear. CDR1 is DFQATT, CDR2 SNEGSKA, per germline (reference sequence). V lost 2 bases and J lost 2, with 10 bases in between. The length of the CDR3 is 13 residues. The CDR3 is CSARWGQAYEQYF. DNA for the CDR3: TGCAGTGCTAGATGGGGTCAGGCCTACGAGCAGTACTTC.

The V call is TRBV12-3 or TRBV12-4, the J call TRBJ2-1; TRBD2 is a possible D gene (6 bases). The CDR3 is 13 residues long. Trimming left V 8 bases short and J 7 bases short, with 15 bases between. The CDR3 spells CASYSGAINEQFF. The CDR3 DNA follows: TGTGCCAGCTACTCGGGAGCCATTAATGAGCAGTTCTTC.

This clonotype occurred a few times. The chain has TRBV29-1 and TRBJ2-3, with D unresolved. The CDR3 spans 15 residues. The V gene lost 7 bases and the J gene lost 6 bases, with 23 bases spanning the gap. CDR1 is SQVTM, CDR2 ANQGSEA, per germline. CDR3 sequence: CSALGARKVGDTQYF. CDR3 sequence (DNA): TGCAGCGCCCTTGGAGCCCGAAAGGTTGGGGATACGCAGTATTTT.

The chain combines TRBV2 with TRBJ1-5; D may be TRBD1 (5 bases). Germline values: CDR1 SNHLY, CDR2 FYNNEI. Trimming removed 6 bases at V and 0 bases at J, with 9 bases between. The CDR3 covers 14 residues. The DNA of the CDR3 is TGTGCCAGCAGAGGGACGGTTAGCAATCAGCCCCAGCATTTT. Translation: CASRGTVSNQPQHF.

The V gene is TRBV10-3, the J gene TRBJ1-1, with D tentatively TRBD1 (6 bases). Trimming cost V 7 bases and J 5 bases, with 14 bases left between them. The CDR3 extends over 13 amino acids. Per the germline V gene, CDR1 is ENHRY and CDR2 is SYGVKD. CDR3 DNA: TGTGCCATCATGGGACAAGTCGGGACTGAAGCTTTCTTT. This translates into CAIMGQVGTEAFF.

The rearrangement links TRBV15 to TRBJ2-5, with 13 bases lining up with TRBD2. There are 15 residues in the CDR3. V lost 3 bases, J lost 4 bases, and 2 bases stayed unmatched. In germline, CDR1 is LNHNV, CDR2 YYDKDF (reference sequence). The CDR3 coding sequence is TGTGCCACCAGCAGGACTAGCGGGAGGACAGAGACCCAGTACTTC. Protein product: CATSRTSGRTETQYF.

The V and J genes are TRBV29-1 and TRBJ1-1, with a possible D match to TRBD1 (5 bases). V gave up 5 bases and J gave up 4 bases, with 11 bases separating them. The germline V gene encodes CDR1 SQVTM and CDR2 ANQGSEA. This CDR3 comprises 12 residues. The CDR3 DNA follows: TGCAGCGTTCAGGGAGGGAGCACTGAAGCTTTCTTT. Translated: CSVQGGSTEAFF.

This clonotype has only one observation. J is TRBJ2-5 and V is TRBV20-1, with 12 bases that match TRBD2. The length of the CDR3 is 15 residues. Germline CDR1 and CDR2: DFQATT and SNEGSKA (reference sequence). The CDR3 bases are TGCAGCGCCCTAGCTAGACTAGCGGGAGAAGAGACCCAGTACTTC. This translates into CSALARLAGEETQYF.

In this sample, this clonotype turned up once. The gene calls are TRBV6-2 or TRBV6-3 and TRBJ2-6; a weak D match, TRBD1 (6 bases). The germline V gene has CDR1 MNHEY and CDR2 SVGEGT. The length of the CDR3 is 17 residues. The V gene lost 7 bases and the J gene lost 4 bases, with 20 bases spanning the gap. CDR3 loop: CASTSMRTGPGANVLTF. CDR3 in DNA: TGTGCCAGCACTTCTATGAGAACAGGGCCCGGGGCCAACGTCCTGACTTTC.

Only a few counts were recorded for this clonotype. The chain recombines TRBV29-1 with TRBJ2-3, with D possibly being TRBD1 or TRBD2 (6 bases each). In germline, CDR1 is SQVTM, CDR2 ANQGSEA. V was trimmed by 6 bases and J by 1 base, leaving 14 bases between them. This CDR3 has 14 residues. The chain's CDR3 is CSVEGGGRTDTQYF. CDR3 DNA: TGCAGCGTCGAGGGGGGAGGCCGCACAGATACGCAGTATTTT.